This T cell receptor beta chain derives from a study of PD-1 and CTLA-4 blockade in melanoma. TCRdb keeps only in-frame clones here, not all; method: immunoSEQ multiplex PCR. The table shows 31,000 or so clones, with about 87% occurring only once. V was cut by 6 bases and J by 7 bases, with 15 bases left in between. Germline CDR1 reads MNHEY; CDR2 reads SMNVEV (reference sequence). This CDR3 contains 13 residues. In its sample, this clone ranks as medium-sized. This sequence was found in a human donor with melanoma. This material consisted of CD8+ T cells from peripheral blood, taken from a patient given anti-PD-1 treatment. The V call is TRBV27, the J call TRBJ1-1; tentative D call: TRBD1 (5 bases). The CDR3 DNA sequence: TGTGCCAGCAGCGAGGGGTTAAATAGTGAAGCTTTCTTT. Amino acids: CASSEGLNSEAFF.